This TCR beta chain was profiled in a study of regulatory T cells in long-lasting Graves disease. Notes on the study in general: Thyroid tissue went unstudied; only peripheral blood was examined. It was in persistent disease that TRBV28, TRBJ1-2 and TRBJ2-5 were favored. Whereas 966 public clonotypes were shared by new patients, persistent patients shared more, at 2,500 to 3,000.

Time point meaning: persistent/refractory GD, antithyroid drugs over 5 years with positive TRAb. Extracted PBMC RNA gave rise to the TCR library. For this clonotype: The target antigen is unknown.

J was trimmed by 8 bases and V by 8 bases; bases with no gene match: 22. The CDR3 runs to 18 residues. Combining iRepertoire HTBI primers with Arm-PCR of CDR3 regions, the authors built TCR beta libraries. TCRdb passed the multiplex PCR reads through MiXCR, listing each CDR3 protein once. The sample lists around 450,000 distinct CDR3 sequences, about 22% occurring once. The genes are TRBV12-3 or TRBV12-4 and TRBJ1-4; 8 bases map to TRBD1. The sequencing used peripheral blood mononuclear cells (PBMCs), collected when the disease was refractory, from a patient treated with antithyroid drugs. This clonotype was obtained from a female donor with Graves disease. The CDR3 loop reads CASSSRRGRGRVEEKLFF. CDR3 DNA: TGTGCCAGCTCCTCCCGTAGAGGCAGGGGGCGCGTGGAAGAAAAACTGTTTTTT.